This note documents a single T cell receptor beta chain sequence. What it binds is not known. Researchers ran the PCR with 60 Vbeta and 13 Jbeta primers. Assay used: immunoSEQ multiplex PCR; TCRdb lists only in-frame clones, some missing. The repertoire holds about 110,000 clones, with approximately 82% as singletons. This entry is derived from a study of cytomegalovirus exposure and HLA in healthy donors. The CDR3 is 18 residues long. J lost 3 bases, V lost 2 bases, and 9 bases had no gene match. In germline, CDR1 is SGHAT, CDR2 FQNNGV. General study results and limits: Reports credit the classifier with highly specific, highly sensitive diagnosis of cytomegalovirus status. Most subjects had HLA-A and HLA-B alleles reportedly predicted accurately by TCR beta sequences. TCR sequences were mostly rare, though some public TCRs occurred in many donors. A later analysis showed HLA-associated TCR beta chains outstripping equally common others in clonal expansion.

The J gene is TRBJ2-3, the V gene TRBV11-2, with 12 positions matching TRBD2. Sequencing was done on a sample of PBMCs. This receptor was obtained from a man in his forties in good health and CMV-seropositive. Here the CDR3 reads CASSLTKAGTSGTDTQYF. The CDR3 DNA sequence: TGTGCCAGCAGCTTAACCAAGGCTGGGACTAGCGGGACAGATACGCAGTATTTT.